The clone carrying this TCR beta chain came up a few times. Its specificity is not known. Germline V gene data show CDR1 as ENHRY and CDR2 as SYGVKD. Deletions cut 8 bases from V and 2 bases from J, with 10 bases between. This CDR3 is 12 amino acids long. This record comes from a study of response to subunit inactivated influenza vaccine. The study's findings and limits: That few new T cells are recruited by each seasonal influenza vaccination was the authors' suggestion.

TCRdb independently ran MiXCR on the RT-PCR reads; one entry per CDR3 protein. The sample records over 650,000 distinct CDR3 sequences, around a sixth being singletons. The rearrangement links TRBV10-3 to TRBJ2-7, with D hard to call. The specimen comprised PBMCs from blood, sampled around 5 days after vaccination. This receptor was taken from a man aged 45-60 years who received an inactivated influenza vaccine. CDR3 nucleotide sequence: TGTGCCATCGCGCCAGTCCCCTACGAGCAGTACTTC. Its translation is CAIAPVPYEQYF.